A single sample is the source of the 26 T cell receptor beta chains below, sequenced in a study of T cells in Graves' hyperthyroidism and ophthalmopathy. Researchers amplified the TCR beta CDR3 regions from RNA transcripts. The TCR CDR3 was amplified in a first-round RT-PCR using the HTBI primer set. TCRdb reprocessed the multiplex PCR reads via MiXCR and lists one record per CDR3 protein. The repertoire holds roughly 380,000 distinct CDR3 sequences, with roughly 13% as singletons. What was sequenced was blood. These receptors all stem from a woman younger than 30 with Graves' hyperthyroidism.

In this sample, this clonotype turned up many times. The gene calls are TRBV20-1 and TRBJ2-1, with a weak D call TRBD2 (7 bases). The CDR3 is 17 residues long. The ends were cut back, 0 bases at V and 2 bases at J, with 17 bases in the middle. Germline CDR1 and CDR2: DFQATT and SNEGSKA (reference sequence). The CDR3: CSARDLTGGAAYNEQFF. CDR3 DNA: TGCAGTGCTAGAGATCTAACTGGGGGGGCCGCCTACAATGAGCAGTTCTTC.

This chain joins TRBV2 and TRBJ2-1, with 7 bases that match TRBD2. Looked up from germline, CDR1 is SNHLY and CDR2 is FYNNEI. The trim removed 8 bases at V and 0 bases at J, leaving 22 bases unmatched. The CDR3 totals 20 residues. CDR3 sequence: CASSPPILNSTGGSYNEQFF. The CDR3 region has the DNA TGTGCCAGCTCACCCCCAATCTTAAATTCTACGGGGGGCTCCTACAATGAGCAGTTCTTC.

Many counts were recorded for this clonotype. V gene TRBV20-1 combines with J gene TRBJ2-7; D unresolved. V was pared by 1 base and J by 0 bases, with 22 bases between. CDR3 length: 18 residues. Looked up from germline, CDR1 is DFQATT and CDR2 is SNEGSKA (reference sequence). CDR3: CSARVIMAGAMSSYEQYF. The CDR3 DNA is TGCAGTGCTAGAGTCATAATGGCAGGTGCAATGAGCTCCTACGAGCAGTACTTC.

In its sample, this clonotype was seen many times. The V and J genes are TRBV5-1 and TRBJ2-1; maybe TRBD1 (5 bases). This CDR3 comprises 12 residues. V dropped 1 base and J dropped 8 bases, with 7 bases sitting between them. CDR1 and CDR2 (germline): SGHRS, YFSETQ. The CDR3 loop is CASSLQGDEQFF. CDR3 nucleotides: TGCGCCAGCAGCTTGCAAGGGGATGAGCAGTTCTTC.

The gene calls are TRBV20-1 and TRBJ2-7; TRBD2 aligns across 8 bases. This CDR3 contains 15 residues. Germline values: CDR1 DFQATT, CDR2 SNEGSKA (reference sequence). The V and J ends lost 4 bases and 3 bases, in that order; junction bases with no gene match: 11. The CDR3 region has the DNA TGCAGTGCTACTAGAGCAGCGGGAGTTTTCTACGAGCAGTACTTC. It yields the protein CSATRAAGVFYEQYF.

This clonotype was seen many times. V gene TRBV6-5 combines with J gene TRBJ1-5, with D perhaps TRBD1 (5 bases). The CDR3 contains 18 residues. Per germline, CDR1 MNHEY and CDR2 SVGAGI. V dropped 0 bases and J dropped 1 base, with 16 bases sitting between them. The CDR3 DNA reads TGTGCCAGCAGTTACTCCTCTGGGAACGGGGCCAGCAATCAGCCCCAGCATTTT. It codes for CASSYSSGNGASNQPQHF.

This clonotype was observed many times. This CDR3 reads CATSDQQGGRSYNEQFF. For the CDR3, the DNA is TGTGCCACCAGTGATCAACAGGGGGGAAGATCCTACAATGAGCAGTTCTTC. J is TRBJ2-1 and V is TRBV24-1; 8 bases are a match to TRBD1. CDR3 size: 17 residues. J gave up 1 base and V 3 bases, and 7 bases lay outside the gene matches. Germline V gene lookup returns CDR1 KGHDR and CDR2 SFDVKD.

This clonotype occurred a few times. The chain carries TRBV9 and TRBJ2-1; 8 bases match TRBD1. Germline CDR1 SGDLS, CDR2 YYNGEE. This CDR3 has 15 residues. J gave up 4 bases and V 4 bases, and 7 bases lay outside the gene matches. The CDR3 DNA is TGTGCCAGCAGCTCGGACAGGGTGAGGTACAATGAGCAGTTCTTC. It yields the protein CASSSDRVRYNEQFF.

This clonotype was found many times. This sequence joins TRBV15 and TRBJ2-7; 15 bases are a match to TRBD2. The germline V gene encodes CDR1 LNHNV and CDR2 YYDKDF (reference sequence). V was pared by 5 bases and J by 6 bases, with 20 bases of the junction left unmatched. This CDR3 is built from 20 residues. CDR3 in DNA: TGTGCCACCAGCCAAGAATATGGACTAGCGGGGGGGGGACGGAGAGGCGAGCAGTACTTC. Translating gives CATSQEYGLAGGGRRGEQYF.

This clonotype was observed many times. This chain links TRBV5-1 with TRBJ2-7, with TRBD2 identical over 7 bases. Per germline, CDR1 SGHRS and CDR2 YFSETQ. CDR3 length: 16 residues. V shed 4 bases and J 1 base; nucleotides not matched to a gene: 11. The CDR3 spells CASSRTSDAWSYEQYF. CDR3 DNA sequence: TGCGCCAGCAGCCGAACTAGCGACGCTTGGTCCTACGAGCAGTACTTC.

This chain links TRBV3-1 with TRBJ2-1; 8 bases align to TRBD2. The CDR3 is made up of 14 amino acids. The germline V gene encodes CDR1 LGHDT and CDR2 YNNKEL (reference sequence). J lost 10 bases, V lost 4 bases, and 9 bases had no gene match. CDR3 residues: CASSPYTSGGEQFF. CDR3 DNA sequence: TGTGCCAGCAGCCCCTATACGAGCGGGGGAGAGCAGTTCTTC.

CDR3 bases: TGTGCCAGCAGTTTTTTAGGAGGGCAGGGGTACGAGCAGTACTTC. This translates into CASSFLGGQGYEQYF. V and J are TRBV27 and TRBJ2-7, with D possibly called TRBD1 or TRBD2 (6 bases each). V shed 3 bases and J shed 4 bases, with 16 bases lying between them. CDR1 and CDR2 (germline): MNHEY, SMNVEV (reference sequence). The length of the CDR3 is 15 residues.

The chain combines TRBV20-1 with TRBJ1-2, with a possible D match to TRBD1 (5 bases). Looked up from germline, CDR1 is DFQATT and CDR2 is SNEGSKA (reference sequence). CDR3 size: 12 residues. The CDR3 here is CSASPGQHGYTF. CDR3 DNA: TGCAGCGCTTCTCCAGGGCAACATGGCTACACCTTC.

This chain joins TRBV6-2 or TRBV6-3 and TRBJ1-5; no clear D. Trimming took off 6 bases at V and 0 bases at J, with 6 bases between the two ends. The CDR3 length is 13 residues. Germline CDR1 and CDR2: MNHEY and SVGEGT. CDR3 amino acids: CASRKNSNQPQHF. In nucleotides, the CDR3 is TGTGCCAGCAGGAAGAATAGCAATCAGCCCCAGCATTTT.

This clonotype was seen many times. The chain uses TRBV27 and TRBJ2-7, with D possibly being TRBD1 (6 bases). The CDR3 is 15 amino acids. With 0 bases removed from V and 2 bases from J, the gap between germline ends came to 11 bases. From germline, CDR1 is MNHEY and CDR2 SMNVEV (reference sequence). The CDR3 bases are TGTGCCAGCAGTTTATCGGAAGGGGGACCCTACGAGCAGTACTTC. This translates into CASSLSEGGPYEQYF.

This clonotype showed up many times. This chain uses TRBV7-2 with TRBJ2-1; no reliable D call. This CDR3 contains 16 residues. Trimming took off 10 bases at V and 0 bases at J, with 19 bases between the two ends. Germline V gene sequence: CDR1 SGHTA, CDR2 FQGNSA. As DNA, the CDR3 is TGTGCCATTTCCCCCCCCCTGGAAAGCTCCTACAATGAGCAGTTCTTC. Residues: CAISPPLESSYNEQFF. The full variable domain, in which reference TRBV7-2 and TRBJ2-1 provide the parts outside the CDR3, is GAGVSQSPSNKVTEKGKDVELRCDPISGHTALYWYRQSLGQGLEFLIYFQGNSAPDKSGLPSDRFSAERTGGSVSTLTIQRTQQEDSAVYLCAISPPLESSYNEQFFGPGTRLTVL.

Written as DNA, the CDR3 is TGTGCCAGCAGTCGACTAGCGGGAAGAATAAGCACAGATACGCAGTATTTT. Translating gives CASSRLAGRISTDTQYF. The V call is TRBV6-1, the J call TRBJ2-3; 11 bases match TRBD2. V dropped 5 bases and J dropped 0; count of bases not matched to a gene: 7. CDR1 and CDR2 from the germline V gene are MNHNS and SASEGT. This CDR3 region has 17 residues.

The V call is TRBV28, the J call TRBJ2-3; TRBD2 agrees at 15 bases. There are 17 residues in the CDR3. V gave up 8 bases and J gave up 0 bases; unmatched junction bases: 6. The V gene's germline CDR1 is MDHEN and CDR2 SYDVKM. The CDR3 loop is CASPGTSGRPSTDTQYF. Here the CDR3 DNA reads TGTGCCAGCCCCGGGACTAGCGGGAGGCCTAGCACAGATACGCAGTATTTT.

As to this clonotype: One base away lies a much larger clone, so this may be a sequencing read error. This CDR3 is missing its conserved last phenylalanine or tryptophan, likely due to a read error. The chain employs TRBV30 and TRBJ2-5, with TRBD1 identical over 9 bases. The germline gives CDR1 GTSNPN, CDR2 SVGIG (reference sequence). The CDR3 sequence is 13 residues long. V shed 2 bases, J shed 4 bases, and the junction held 2 bases outside the gene matches. Here the CDR3 DNA reads TGTGCCTGGAGTCGACAGGGGGGAGAGACCCAGTACCTC. Translated: CAWSRQGGETQYL.

This clonotype was picked up many times. The chain carries TRBV6-2 or TRBV6-3 and TRBJ2-1, with TRBD1 identical over 10 bases. Germline CDR1 MNHEY, CDR2 SVGEGT. CDR3 length: 17 amino acids. V was pared by 0 bases and J by 6 bases, with 8 bases of the junction left unmatched. The CDR3 DNA is TGTGCCAGCAGTTACTCCTTGGTCGGACAGGGGGGCAATGAGCAGTTCTTC. Translation: CASSYSLVGQGGNEQFF.

Ten or more counts support this clonotype. CDR3 bases: TGTGCCAGCAAGGGTCAGAGGGACCAACCGGGGGAGCAGTTCTTC. It yields the protein CASKGQRDQPGEQFF. The chain is built from TRBV2 and TRBJ2-1; either TRBD1 or TRBD2 may fit D (5 bases each). The CDR3 is made up of 15 amino acids. Trimming took off 7 bases at V and 10 bases at J, with 23 bases between the two ends. The germline CDR1 and CDR2 sequences are SNHLY and FYNNEI.

The table lists this clonotype with many counts. This chain connects TRBV28 to TRBJ1-1, with 9 nucleotides matching TRBD1. V shed 5 bases and J 8 bases; nucleotides not matched to a gene: 6. Germline CDR1 reads MDHEN; CDR2 reads SYDVKM. The CDR3 has 13 residues. The CDR3 loop is CASSLQGAREAFF. Here the CDR3 DNA reads TGTGCCAGCAGTCTACAGGGGGCGCGGGAAGCTTTCTTT.

This clonotype was counted at least ten times. The chain couples TRBV28 to TRBJ1-1; D gene uncertain. Germline-derived CDR1 and CDR2 are MDHEN and SYDVKM. V was trimmed by 4 bases and J by 4 bases, leaving 4 bases between them. The CDR3 spans 11 residues. The CDR3 DNA sequence: TGTGCCAGCAGTTCGATCACTGAAGCTTTCTTT. As protein: CASSSITEAFF. The whole variable domain, remainder taken from reference TRBV28 and TRBJ1-1, is DVKVTQSSRYLVKRTGEKVFLECVQDMDHENMFWYRQDPGLGLRLIYFSYDVKMKEKGDIPEGYSVSREKKERFSLILESASTNQTSMYLCASSSITEAFFGQGTRLTVV.

V and J are TRBV19 and TRBJ2-1; 8 bases agree with TRBD1. The CDR3 consists of 15 residues. V lost 5 bases to trimming and J lost 4 bases; unmatched junction nucleotides: 7. CDR1 LNHDA and CDR2 SQIVND come from the germline V gene (reference sequence). The CDR3 spells CASSWIGTGYNEQFF. The CDR3 bases are TGTGCCAGTAGTTGGATCGGGACAGGATACAATGAGCAGTTCTTC.

This clonotype came up many times. The genes are TRBV5-1 and TRBJ1-1; TRBD1 matches at 7 bases. CDR1 SGHRS and CDR2 YFSETQ come from the germline V gene. With V trimmed by 4 bases and J by 4 bases, 13 bases remained unmatched. The length of the CDR3 is 16 residues. For the CDR3, the DNA is TGCGCCAGCAGCGCCATGGACAGGCCAAGGGGCACTGAAGCTTTCTTT. The encoded protein is CASSAMDRPRGTEAFF.

This clonotype was picked up many times. This chain links TRBV2 with TRBJ2-7, with TRBD2 identical over 9 bases. The V gene's germline CDR1 is SNHLY and CDR2 FYNNEI. There are 17 residues in the CDR3. V lost 2 bases to trimming and J lost 0 bases; unmatched junction nucleotides: 8. CDR3 region: CASSEWAGGPHSYEQYF. Here the CDR3 DNA reads TGTGCCAGCAGTGAATGGGCGGGAGGGCCCCACTCCTACGAGCAGTACTTC.